There are a few counts of the clone carrying this T cell receptor (beta chain). These data are taken from a study of human T cells and chemical hapten exposure. TCRdb reanalysed the RACE reads using MiXCR and keeps one entry per CDR3 protein. The sample has 300,000 to 350,000 distinct CDR3 sequences, roughly 6.9% seen once; the top ten hold 8.4%. Germline assignment: CDR1 MNHEY and CDR2 SMNVEV (reference sequence). V lost 2 bases and J 0 bases, leaving 19 bases between the germline ends. This CDR3 has 18 residues. Stated time point: patch test 1, 2 weeks after DPC sensitization. Treatment meaning: therapeutic diphenylcyclopropenone sensitization with weekly scalp DPC.

This TCR derives from a woman between 18 and 29 years old with alopecia areata. Some clones in this sample may be carry-over from other donors' samples. The chain is built from TRBV27 and TRBJ1-1; a weak D match, TRBD1 (5 bases). Sequences were derived from whole blood, sampled in connection with sensitization to the hapten diphenylcyclopropenone (DPC). In nucleotides, the CDR3 is TGTGCCAGCAGTTTAGGAGGACATGGCCCGGATTTGAACACTGAAGCTTTCTTT. Its protein is CASSLGGHGPDLNTEAFF.